A single sample gave rise to the 9 T cell receptor beta chains below, sequenced in a study of identical twins. TCRdb recomputed calls from the 5' RACE reads with MiXCR, one row per CDR3 protein. The sample has about 890,000 distinct CDR3 sequences; about 12% are singletons. These data were likewise used in another study, on yellow fever vaccine responses in identical twins.

Source material: PBMCs. These receptors were obtained from a woman aged 18-29 years in good health.

This clonotype occurred many times. The V gene is TRBV12-3 or TRBV12-4, the J gene TRBJ1-1; D gene unclear. The V and J ends lost 0 bases and 6 bases respectively, with 8 bases between them. The CDR3 contains 13 residues. The CDR3 nucleotides are TGTGCCAGCAGTTTAGCTTTAACACCTGAAGCTTTCTTT. Its protein product is CASSLALTPEAFF.

This clonotype was recorded a few times. CDR3 sequence: CSAFRVGSNEQFF. The CDR3 bases are TGCAGTGCATTTAGGGTCGGATCCAATGAGCAGTTCTTC. The V call is TRBV20-1, the J call TRBJ2-1, with D unclear. Between the trimmed V and J ends, which lost 6 bases and 6 bases, there was a span of 15 bases. The CDR3 has 13 amino acids. Looked up from germline, CDR1 is DFQATT and CDR2 is SNEGSKA (reference sequence).

This clonotype was found a few times. The chain couples TRBV12-3 or TRBV12-4 to TRBJ2-1; D is possibly TRBD1 (6 bases). V shed 5 bases and J shed 10 bases, with 12 bases lying between them. The CDR3 extends over 12 amino acids. For the CDR3, the DNA is TGTGCCAGCAGTCGGGACACCCGCGAGCAGTTCTTC. This gives the protein CASSRDTREQFF.

The chain joins TRBV10-2 to TRBJ1-1; 9 bases agree with TRBD1. The CDR3 is made up of 15 amino acids. From germline, CDR1 is WSHSY and CDR2 SAAADI. The J segment lost 1 base and the V segment lost 10 bases, leaving 10 bases of the junction unmatched. In DNA form, the CDR3 reads TGCGCCACCTTGACAGGGGGATTAGAGAACACTGAAGCTTTCTTT. It specifies CATLTGGLENTEAFF.

The genes are TRBV19 and TRBJ1-1; D is ambiguous. There are 13 residues in the CDR3. Germline V gene lookup returns CDR1 LNHDA and CDR2 SQIVND (reference sequence). V lost 4 bases to trimming and J lost 5 bases, with 11 bases between them. The CDR3 reads CASSKQVGTEAFF. The CDR3 coding sequence is TGTGCCAGTAGTAAGCAGGTCGGGACTGAAGCTTTCTTT.

The chain couples TRBV7-9 to TRBJ2-7, with a weak D call TRBD1 (6 bases). Trimming took off 5 bases at V and 1 base at J, with 12 bases between the two ends. Germline loops: CDR1 SEHNR, CDR2 FQNEAQ (reference sequence). The CDR3 has 14 residues. The CDR3 sequence: CASSRGQKSYEQYF. CDR3 DNA: TGTGCCAGCAGCCGCGGACAGAAGTCCTACGAGCAGTACTTC.

This clonotype was observed at least ten times. This chain links TRBV6-2 or TRBV6-3 with TRBJ1-2; D call uncertain. Germline CDR1 and CDR2: MNHEY and SVGEGT. V was clipped by 11 bases and J by 3 bases, with 16 bases between them. The CDR3 is 13 amino acids. The CDR3 region has the DNA TGTGCCGGAGCCTTTAATCGAGACTATGGCTACACCTTC. Amino acids: CAGAFNRDYGYTF.

This chain joins TRBV3-1 and TRBJ1-5; D is possibly TRBD1 (5 bases). This CDR3 comprises 16 residues. Per germline, CDR1 LGHDT and CDR2 YNNKEL (reference sequence). Trimming shortened V by 1 base and J by 2 bases, and 12 bases separated the two germline ends. The CDR3 coding sequence is TGTGCCAGCAGCCAAGGATGGGGAGGGGGCAATCAGCCCCAGCATTTT. It specifies CASSQGWGGGNQPQHF.

This clonotype was seen a few times. The chain uses TRBV20-1 and TRBJ1-2, with 7 bases lining up with TRBD1. V lost 6 bases, J lost 6 bases, and 7 bases stayed unmatched. Germline CDR1 and CDR2: DFQATT and SNEGSKA (reference sequence). The length of the CDR3 is 12 residues. This CDR3 is CSAPRGLDGYTF. For the CDR3, the DNA is TGCAGTGCCCCAAGGGGGCTGGATGGCTACACCTTC.